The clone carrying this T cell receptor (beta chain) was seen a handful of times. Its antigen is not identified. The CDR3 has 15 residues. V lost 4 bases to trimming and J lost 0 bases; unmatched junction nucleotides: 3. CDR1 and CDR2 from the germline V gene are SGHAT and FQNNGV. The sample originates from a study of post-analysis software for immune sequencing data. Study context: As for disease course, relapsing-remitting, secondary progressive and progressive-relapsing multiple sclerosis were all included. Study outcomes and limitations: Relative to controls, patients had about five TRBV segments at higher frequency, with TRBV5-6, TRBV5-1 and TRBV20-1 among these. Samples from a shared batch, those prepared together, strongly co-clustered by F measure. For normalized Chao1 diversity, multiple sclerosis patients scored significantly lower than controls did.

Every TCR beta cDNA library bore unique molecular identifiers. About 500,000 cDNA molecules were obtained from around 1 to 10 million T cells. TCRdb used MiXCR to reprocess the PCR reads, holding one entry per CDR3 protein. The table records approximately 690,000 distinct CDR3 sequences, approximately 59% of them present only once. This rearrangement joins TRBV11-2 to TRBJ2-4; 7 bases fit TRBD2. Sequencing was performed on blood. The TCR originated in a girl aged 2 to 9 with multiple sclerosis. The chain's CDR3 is CASSWGGLAKNIQYF. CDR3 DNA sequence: TGTGCCAGCAGCTGGGGGGGACTAGCCAAAAACATTCAGTACTTC.